This T cell receptor beta chain emerged from a study of CD8 T cells in Susac syndrome. A quantity of roughly 0.5 to 1 ug RNA underwent reverse transcription using random hexamers. TCR beta CDR3 was amplified by immunoSEQ covering 54 Vbeta and 13 Jbeta. One entry per CDR3 protein, called by TCRdb with MiXCR from the immunoSEQ multiplex PCR reads. This table has 65,000 to 75,000 distinct CDR3 sequences, 95% appearing once. Negative magnetic isolation gave CD8+ and CD4+ cells; FACS enriched CD8+ TEMRA. The CDR3 contains 13 residues. V was shortened by 2 bases and J by 1 base, with 5 bases between the two germline ends. The germline V gene has CDR1 ENHRY and CDR2 SYGVKD.

The J gene is TRBJ1-2, the V gene TRBV10-3; no clear D gene. Sequenced sample: CD8+ T cells from PBMCs. The clonotype was recovered from a human donor in good health. This chain's CDR3 is CAISEPLNYGYTF. The CDR3 nucleotides are TGTGCCATCAGTGAGCCTCTTAACTATGGCTACACCTTC.